A single sample is the source of the 8 T cell receptor beta chains below, sequenced in a study of OX40 agonist ivuxolimab in advanced cancers. Libraries were prepared by immunoSEQ multiplex PCR; TCRdb keeps only in-frame clonotypes and omits some of them. The repertoire has almost 65,000 clones, roughly 80% of them found once; the top ten carry approximately 0.63%. Material: CD4+ or CD8+ T cells sorted from blood, obtained in a trial of the OX40 agonist ivuxolimab. The receptor set was obtained from an adult with an advanced solid tumor such as melanoma, head and neck, liver or kidney cancer.

The chain carries TRBV29-1 and TRBJ2-2; D gene uncertain. The V gene lost 3 bases and the J gene lost 3 bases, with 8 bases spanning the gap. Germline CDR1 and CDR2: SQVTM and ANQGSEA. The CDR3 is made up of 13 amino acids. CDR3 in DNA: TGCAGCGTTGATTCGGGTTACACCGGGGAGCTGTTTTTT. Protein sequence: CSVDSGYTGELFF.

The CDR3 coding sequence is TGCGCCAGCAGCTTGTTCCAGGGATCACCCGGGGAGCTGTTTTTT. It specifies CASSLFQGSPGELFF. The J gene is TRBJ2-2, the V gene TRBV5-1, with D maybe TRBD1 (5 bases). This CDR3 has 15 amino acids. Trimming pared 1 base from V and 6 bases from J, leaving 13 bases between. Per germline, CDR1 SGHRS and CDR2 YFSETQ.

This clone was observed a few times. The rearrangement links TRBV6-5 to TRBJ1-6, with TRBD1 matching 7 bases. Germline-derived CDR1 and CDR2 are MNHEY and SVGAGI. Trimming at V came to 10 bases and at J to 7 bases, leaving 10 bases not matched to a gene. This CDR3 contains 14 residues. The CDR3 bases are TGTGCCACCACTCTGGGACAGTCGAATTCACCCCTCCACTTT. Translation: CATTLGQSNSPLHF.

This chain uses TRBV5-4 with TRBJ2-3; 7 bases align to TRBD2. The CDR3 is 12 residues long. The germline V gene encodes CDR1 SGHNT and CDR2 YYREEE (reference sequence). V shed 4 bases, J shed 4 bases, and the junction held 0 bases outside the gene matches. The CDR3 here is CASSGGADTQYF. The CDR3 DNA sequence: TGTGCCAGCAGCGGGGGGGCAGATACGCAGTATTTT.

This rearrangement joins TRBV5-1 to TRBJ2-3; 13 bases line up with TRBD2. The germline V gene encodes CDR1 SGHRS and CDR2 YFSETQ. This CDR3 is 18 amino acids long. The J segment lost 2 bases and the V segment lost 4 bases, leaving 10 bases of the junction unmatched. The CDR3 sequence: CASSPGLAGAKDTDTQYF. DNA for the CDR3: TGCGCCAGCAGCCCAGGACTAGCGGGAGCCAAAGACACAGATACGCAGTATTTT.

The chain has TRBV5-8 and TRBJ2-3, with TRBD1 identical over 8 bases. This CDR3 comprises 14 residues. Germline V gives CDR1 SGHTS, CDR2 YDEGEE. Losses at the gene ends were 6 bases for V and 2 bases for J; bases not matched to a gene: 5. For the CDR3, the DNA is TGTGCCAGCACCAGACAGGGGTACACAGATACGCAGTATTTT. Residues: CASTRQGYTDTQYF. The full variable domain, completed using reference TRBV5-8 and TRBJ2-3, is EAGVTQSPTHLIKTRGQQATLRCSPISGHTSVYWYQQALGLGLQFLLWYDEGEERNRGNFPPRFSGRQFPNYSSELNVNALELEDSALYLCASTRQGYTDTQYFGPGTRLTVL.

J is TRBJ1-5 and V is TRBV7-6, with D tentatively TRBD1 (6 bases). V shed 7 bases and J shed 0 bases, with 13 bases lying between them. The CDR3 length is 15 residues. CDR1 and CDR2 (germline): SGHVS, FNYEAQ. CDR3 sequence (DNA): TGTGCCAGCACCTGGACAGTGGATAGCAATCAGCCCCAGCATTTT. Translated: CASTWTVDSNQPQHF.

This chain uses TRBV9 with TRBJ2-7; D ambiguous. V lost 2 bases to trimming and J lost 2 bases, with 11 bases between them. Germline V gene data show CDR1 as SGDLS and CDR2 as YYNGEE. This CDR3 region has 14 residues. The CDR3 loop is CASSVKGTTYEQYF. The CDR3 DNA sequence: TGTGCCAGCAGCGTTAAGGGCACCACCTACGAGCAGTACTTC.